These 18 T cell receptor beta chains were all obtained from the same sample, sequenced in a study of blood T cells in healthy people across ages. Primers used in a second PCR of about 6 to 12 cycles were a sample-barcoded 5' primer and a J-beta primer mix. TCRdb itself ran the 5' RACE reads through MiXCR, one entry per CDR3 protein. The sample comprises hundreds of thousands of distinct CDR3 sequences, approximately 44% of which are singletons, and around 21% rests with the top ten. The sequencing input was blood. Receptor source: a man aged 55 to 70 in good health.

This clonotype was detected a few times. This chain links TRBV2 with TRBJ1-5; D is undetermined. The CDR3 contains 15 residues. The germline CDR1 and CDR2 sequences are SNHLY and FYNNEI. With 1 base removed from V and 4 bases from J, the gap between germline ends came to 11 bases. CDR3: CASSEGANSNQPQHF. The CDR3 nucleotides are TGTGCCAGCAGTGAAGGGGCGAACAGTAATCAGCCCCAGCATTTT.

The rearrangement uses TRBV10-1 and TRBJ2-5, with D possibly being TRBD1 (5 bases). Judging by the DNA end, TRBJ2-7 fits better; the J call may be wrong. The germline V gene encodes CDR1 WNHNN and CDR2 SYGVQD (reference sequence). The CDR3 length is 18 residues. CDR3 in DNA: TGCGCCAGCAGGACGGACACCCAGACTCCCCAAATGACCTACGAGCAGTACTTC. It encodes CASRTDTQTPQMTYEQYF.

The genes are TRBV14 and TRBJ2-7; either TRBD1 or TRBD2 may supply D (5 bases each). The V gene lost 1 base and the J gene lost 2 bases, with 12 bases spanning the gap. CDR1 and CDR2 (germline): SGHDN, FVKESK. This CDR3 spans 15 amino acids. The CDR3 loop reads CASSQGWTGPYEQYF. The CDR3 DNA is TGTGCCAGCAGCCAAGGATGGACGGGACCCTACGAGCAGTACTTC.

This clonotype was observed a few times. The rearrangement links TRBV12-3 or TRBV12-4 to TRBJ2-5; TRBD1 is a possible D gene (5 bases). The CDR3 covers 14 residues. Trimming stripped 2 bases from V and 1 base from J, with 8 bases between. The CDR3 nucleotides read TGTGCCAGCAGTTTATATCAGGGCCAAGAGACCCAGTACTTC. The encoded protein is CASSLYQGQETQYF.

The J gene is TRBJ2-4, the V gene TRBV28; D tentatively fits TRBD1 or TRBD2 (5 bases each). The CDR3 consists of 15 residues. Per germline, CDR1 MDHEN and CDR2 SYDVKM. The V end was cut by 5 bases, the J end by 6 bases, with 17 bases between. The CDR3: CASSLAGSRGNIQYF. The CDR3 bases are TGTGCCAGCAGTCTTGCCGGGTCGAGGGGAAACATTCAGTACTTC.

Written as DNA, the CDR3 is TGCAGCGTGGACTTCCCGGGGGAGACCCAGTACTTC. Its protein product is CSVDFPGETQYF. The V and J genes are TRBV29-1 and TRBJ2-7, with D tentatively TRBD2 (5 bases). The DNA end lines up better with TRBJ2-5; the J call may be wrong. This CDR3 has 12 amino acids. CDR1 and CDR2 from the germline V gene are SQVTM and ANQGSEA.

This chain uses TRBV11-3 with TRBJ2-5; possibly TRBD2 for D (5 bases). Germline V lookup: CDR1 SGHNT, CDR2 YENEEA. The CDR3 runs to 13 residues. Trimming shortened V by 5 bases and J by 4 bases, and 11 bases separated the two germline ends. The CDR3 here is CASSGGFSETQYF. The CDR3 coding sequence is TGTGCCAGCAGCGGCGGGTTTTCAGAGACCCAGTACTTC.

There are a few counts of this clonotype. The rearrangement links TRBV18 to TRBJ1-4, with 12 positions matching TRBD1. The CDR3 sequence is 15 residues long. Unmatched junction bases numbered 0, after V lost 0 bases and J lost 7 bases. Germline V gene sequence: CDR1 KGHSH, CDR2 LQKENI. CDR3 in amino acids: CASSPPGQGAEKLFF. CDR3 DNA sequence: TGTGCCAGCTCACCACCGGGACAGGGGGCTGAAAAACTGTTTTTT.

The CDR3, as DNA: TGCGCCAGCAGCACGGAGACAGGGGGAAAAACTGAAGCTTTCTTT. Its protein product is CASSTETGGKTEAFF. V gene TRBV5-1 combines with J gene TRBJ1-1; 9 positions agree with TRBD1. V lost 4 bases and J lost 5; bases outside the gene matches: 9. This CDR3 spans 15 amino acids. Germline CDR1 and CDR2: SGHRS and YFSETQ.

CDR3 in amino acids: CASSSRTALGETQYF. The CDR3 region has the DNA TGTGCCAGCAGTTCAAGGACTGCCCTGGGAGAGACCCAGTACTTC. The rearrangement joins TRBV6-2 or TRBV6-3 to TRBJ2-5; D is perhaps TRBD2 (5 bases). The germline V and J ends were trimmed by 4 bases and 4 bases, with 16 bases remaining between them. Germline-derived CDR1 and CDR2 are MNHEY and SVGEGT. The CDR3 consists of 15 residues.

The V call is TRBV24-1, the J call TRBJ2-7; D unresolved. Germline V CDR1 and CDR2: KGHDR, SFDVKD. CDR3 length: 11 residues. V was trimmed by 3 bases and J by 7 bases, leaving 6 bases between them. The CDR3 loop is CATSDRDEQYF. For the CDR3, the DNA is TGTGCCACCAGTGATAGGGATGAGCAGTACTTC.

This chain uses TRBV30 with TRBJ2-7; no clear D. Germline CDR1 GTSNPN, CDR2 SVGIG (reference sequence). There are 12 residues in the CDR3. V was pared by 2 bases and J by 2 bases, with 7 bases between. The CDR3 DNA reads TGTGCCTGGAGTCCCACTGCCTACGAGCAGTACTTC. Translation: CAWSPTAYEQYF.

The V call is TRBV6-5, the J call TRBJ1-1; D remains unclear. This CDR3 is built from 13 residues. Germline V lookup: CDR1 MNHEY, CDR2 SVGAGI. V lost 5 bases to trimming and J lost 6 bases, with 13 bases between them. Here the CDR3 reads CASSPRASSEAFF. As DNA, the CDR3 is TGTGCCAGCAGTCCCCGGGCCAGCTCTGAAGCTTTCTTT.

The CDR3: CASSLVQPGQGSEQYF. The CDR3 DNA reads as TGTGCCAGCAGCTTAGTTCAACCGGGACAGGGGAGCGAGCAGTACTTC. V is TRBV7-9 and J is TRBJ2-5; 10 bases agree with TRBD1. The DNA end is more similar to TRBJ2-7, so the J call may be wrong. The CDR3 length is 16 residues. CDR1 is SEHNR, CDR2 FQNEAQ, per germline (reference sequence).

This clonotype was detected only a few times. The CDR3 DNA is TGTGCCAGCAGCTTCCGGAGGATTAGCGGGGGCCTCGGCGAGACCCAGTACTTC. This translates into CASSFRRISGGLGETQYF. The chain carries TRBV5-6 and TRBJ2-7; the match to TRBD2 covers 9 bases. The J call may be faulty, since TRBJ2-5 better matches the DNA end. This CDR3 has 18 residues. The germline CDR1 and CDR2 sequences are SGHDT and YYEEEE.

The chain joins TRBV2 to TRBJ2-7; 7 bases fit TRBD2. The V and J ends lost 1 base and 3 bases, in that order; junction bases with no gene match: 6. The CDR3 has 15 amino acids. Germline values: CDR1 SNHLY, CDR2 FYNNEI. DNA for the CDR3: TGTGCCAGCAGTGAAGGATGGGGACTACTCTACGAGCAGTACTTC. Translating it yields CASSEGWGLLYEQYF. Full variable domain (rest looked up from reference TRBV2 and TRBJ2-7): EPEVTQTPSHQVTQMGQEVILRCVPISNHLYFYWYRQILGQKVEFLVSFYNNEISEKSEIFDDQFSVERPDGSNFTLKIRSTKLEDSAMYFCASSEGWGLLYEQYFGPGTRLTVT.

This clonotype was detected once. As DNA, the CDR3 is TGTGCCAGCAGCCGACCGGGGACAGACGGCACAGATACGCAGTATTTT. Translation: CASSRPGTDGTDTQYF. The rearrangement uses TRBV11-2 and TRBJ2-3; 7 nucleotides agree with TRBD1. The CDR3 length is 16 residues. The J segment lost 1 base and the V segment lost 5 bases, leaving 9 bases of the junction unmatched. Germline values: CDR1 SGHAT, CDR2 FQNNGV. The whole variable domain, remainder taken from reference TRBV11-2 and TRBJ2-3, is EAGVAQSPRYKIIEKRQSVAFWCNPISGHATLYWYQQILGQGPKLLIQFQNNGVVDDSQLPKDRFSAERLKGVDSTLKIQPAKLEDSAVYLCASSRPGTDGTDTQYFGPGTRLTVL.

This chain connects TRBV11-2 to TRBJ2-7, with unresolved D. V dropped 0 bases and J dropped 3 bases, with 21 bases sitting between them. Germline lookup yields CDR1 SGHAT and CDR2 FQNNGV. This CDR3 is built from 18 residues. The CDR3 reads CASSLDTARFRWGYEQYV. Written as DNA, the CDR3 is TGTGCCAGCAGCTTAGATACGGCGCGGTTTCGGTGGGGCTACGAGCAGTACGTC.